Below, 32 T cell receptor beta chains from the same sample are listed, as sequenced in a study of spatial heterogeneity in lung cancer. Via MiXCR, TCRdb re-called the 5' RACE reads, giving one row per CDR3 protein. The sample lists about 50,000 distinct CDR3 sequences, 7.6% occurring once. Specified time point: sample taken at primary tumor resection. The input material, whole RNA from tumor, nontumor lung or frozen PBMC, was sequenced unsorted. This material consisted of PBMCs, taken at surgery. These receptors were obtained from a female donor with early-stage non-small cell lung cancer.

This clonotype came up many times. The chain recombines TRBV18 with TRBJ2-1; D perhaps matches TRBD2 (6 bases). The CDR3 covers 14 residues. V dropped 1 base and J dropped 7 bases, with 11 bases sitting between them. Germline assignment: CDR1 KGHSH and CDR2 LQKENI. The CDR3 is CASSPRSAGNEQFF. As DNA, the CDR3 is TGTGCCAGCTCACCACGGTCCGCGGGGAATGAGCAGTTCTTC. Looking up the rest from reference TRBV18 and TRBJ2-1 gives the full variable domain: NAGVMQNPRHLVRRRGQEARLRCSPMKGHSHVYWYRQLPEEGLKFMVYLQKENIIDESGMPKERFSAEFPKEGPSILRIQQVVRGDSAAYFCASSPRSAGNEQFFGPGTRLTVL.

The chain uses TRBV11-2 and TRBJ1-1; D gene unclear. V was cut by 5 bases and J by 5 bases, with 18 bases left in between. This CDR3 contains 15 residues. The germline V gene has CDR1 SGHAT and CDR2 FQNNGV. As DNA, the CDR3 is TGTGCCAGCAGCCCAGCGTTGGGGAGAACAACTGAAGCTTTCTTT. Translated, it gives CASSPALGRTTEAFF. Based on the CDR3 plus reference TRBV11-2 and TRBJ1-1, the full variable domain is EAGVAQSPRYKIIEKRQSVAFWCNPISGHATLYWYQQILGQGPKLLIQFQNNGVVDDSQLPKDRFSAERLKGVDSTLKIQPAKLEDSAVYLCASSPALGRTTEAFFGQGTRLTVV.

This clonotype was picked up many times. J is TRBJ2-5 and V is TRBV12-3 or TRBV12-4; 8 positions match TRBD2. V lost 7 bases and J lost 1; bases outside the gene matches: 8. This CDR3 comprises 15 residues. For the CDR3, the DNA is TGTGCCAGCAACCACCGGGGGGGTATCCAAGAGACCCAGTACTTC. It specifies CASNHRGGIQETQYF.

Ten or more counts support this clonotype. The CDR3 nucleotides are TGTGCCAGCAGTTACGAGGGTGGGAGGACGAATCAGCCCCAGCATTTT. This translates into CASSYEGGRTNQPQHF. The gene calls are TRBV6-2 or TRBV6-3 and TRBJ1-5; D not resolved. The germline V and J ends were trimmed by 2 bases and 4 bases, with 15 bases remaining between them. CDR3 length equals 16 residues. Per the germline V gene, CDR1 is MNHEY and CDR2 is SVGEGT.

The chain uses TRBV12-3 or TRBV12-4 and TRBJ1-5; 8 nucleotides agree with TRBD1. This CDR3 is 15 amino acids long. V dropped 3 bases and J dropped 6; count of bases not matched to a gene: 7. CDR3 DNA: TGTGCCAGCAGTTTTAGCGAGACAGGGGTTCAGCCCCAGCATTTT. It encodes CASSFSETGVQPQHF.

By frequency in the sample, this clonotype is medium-sized (0.01 to 0.1%). The V and J genes are TRBV7-9 and TRBJ1-2; 9 bases line up with TRBD1. Losses at the gene ends were 2 bases for V and 8 bases for J; bases not matched to a gene: 6. The germline CDR1 and CDR2 sequences are SEHNR and FQNEAQ (reference sequence). This CDR3 is built from 14 residues. Here the CDR3 DNA reads TGTGCCAGCAGCTTATCCGGGACAGGGATCGGCTACACCTTC. Protein product: CASSLSGTGIGYTF.

This chain joins TRBV5-1 and TRBJ2-7, with a tentative D call TRBD1 (6 bases). Per the germline V gene, CDR1 is SGHRS and CDR2 is YFSETQ. Trimming removed 0 bases from V and 2 bases from J, with 15 bases in between. The CDR3 runs to 16 residues. In nucleotides, the CDR3 is TGCGCCAGCAGCTTGGGGGACACCATTAAACCCTACGAGCAGTACTTC. It translates to CASSLGDTIKPYEQYF.

This clonotype came up many times. The chain has TRBV5-1 and TRBJ2-7; 7 nucleotides agree with TRBD2. This CDR3 has 14 amino acids. Germline V gene lookup returns CDR1 SGHRS and CDR2 YFSETQ. With 1 base clipped from V and 3 bases from J, the junction kept 4 bases outside the gene matches. CDR3 nucleotides: TGCGCCAGCAGCTTGAGTCGGGACTACTACGAGCAGTACTTC. Its translation is CASSLSRDYYEQYF.

This clonotype has just a few counts. J is TRBJ2-7 and V is TRBV20-1; 8 nucleotides agree with TRBD1. J lost 4 bases, V lost 1 base, and 12 bases had no gene match. The CDR3 spans 16 residues. The germline V gene encodes CDR1 DFQATT and CDR2 SNEGSKA (reference sequence). The CDR3 is CSARGRLGTGRYEQYF. DNA for the CDR3: TGCAGTGCTAGAGGTCGGTTGGGGACAGGACGATACGAGCAGTACTTC.

The chain carries TRBV4-3 and TRBJ2-7; 9 bases fit TRBD1. The V segment lost 4 bases and the J segment 2 bases; nucleotides outside the gene matches: 6. Germline V CDR1 and CDR2: LGHNA, YSLEER. The CDR3 spans 15 residues. The CDR3 reads CASSLGTGNTYEQYF. The CDR3 nucleotides are TGCGCCAGCAGCCTAGGGACAGGGAACACCTACGAGCAGTACTTC.

The chain employs TRBV4-1 and TRBJ2-2; TRBD1 matches 9 bases. V lost 2 bases and J lost 7; bases outside the gene matches: 8. CDR1 is MGHRA, CDR2 YSYEKL, per germline. The CDR3 extends over 16 amino acids. The CDR3 DNA reads TGCGCCAGCAGCCAACTGGGACAGGGAGAAAGCGGGGAGCTGTTTTTT. It is translated as CASSQLGQGESGELFF.

V gene TRBV12-3 or TRBV12-4 combines with J gene TRBJ1-3; D is unresolved. V gave up 8 bases and J gave up 0 bases, with 8 bases separating them. This CDR3 region has 13 residues. The CDR3 loop is CASLGSSGNTIYF. CDR3 nucleotides: TGTGCCAGCTTAGGAAGCTCTGGAAACACCATATATTTT.

There are a few counts of this clonotype. The chain carries TRBV6-2 or TRBV6-3 and TRBJ2-7; D tentatively reads TRBD1 or TRBD2 (5 bases each). The V end lost 0 bases, the J end lost 2 bases, and 23 bases lay between the germline ends. CDR1 MNHEY and CDR2 SVGEGT come from the germline V gene. The CDR3 is made up of 19 amino acids. The CDR3 nucleotides are TGTGCCAGCAGTTACTCGATTATCATTCGTCGGGGACCAACCTACGAGCAGTACTTC. Its protein is CASSYSIIIRRGPTYEQYF.

This rearrangement joins TRBV7-3 to TRBJ2-7, with D tentatively TRBD2 (6 bases). V was shortened by 1 base and J by 3 bases, with 10 bases between the two germline ends. This CDR3 has 14 residues. CDR1 SGHTA and CDR2 FQGTGA come from the germline V gene. The chain's CDR3 is CASSLSGKDYEQYF. The CDR3 DNA reads TGTGCCAGCAGCTTAAGCGGGAAGGACTACGAGCAGTACTTC.

This clonotype was seen at least ten times. The rearrangement uses TRBV7-9 and TRBJ2-3; D is undetermined. Germline assignment: CDR1 SEHNR and CDR2 FQNEAQ (reference sequence). Trimming removed 1 base at V and 7 bases at J, with 3 bases between. The CDR3 has 11 amino acids. CDR3 nucleotide sequence: TGTGCCAGCAGCTTAGATAATACGCAGTATTTT. Protein product: CASSLDNTQYF.

This clonotype was detected many times. This chain connects TRBV7-2 to TRBJ1-2; D not certain. Trimming shortened V by 0 bases and J by 4 bases, and 9 bases separated the two germline ends. This CDR3 is 14 amino acids long. CDR1 and CDR2 (germline): SGHTA, FQGNSA. CDR3 protein: CASSLATAIYGYTF. The CDR3 DNA is TGTGCCAGCAGCTTAGCCACAGCAATCTATGGCTACACCTTC. Full variable domain (rest looked up from reference TRBV7-2 and TRBJ1-2): GAGVSQSPSNKVTEKGKDVELRCDPISGHTALYWYRQSLGQGLEFLIYFQGNSAPDKSGLPSDRFSAERTGGSVSTLTIQRTQQEDSAVYLCASSLATAIYGYTFGSGTRLTVV.

This clonotype was detected only a few times. The genes are TRBV20-1 and TRBJ1-1; D is undetermined. The CDR3 sequence is 15 residues long. Germline V gene sequence: CDR1 DFQATT, CDR2 SNEGSKA (reference sequence). The germline V and J ends were trimmed by 0 bases and 0 bases, with 11 bases remaining between them. The CDR3 sequence: CSARDGKDMNTEAFF. DNA of the CDR3: TGCAGTGCTAGAGATGGGAAAGACATGAACACTGAAGCTTTCTTT.

The sample holds a few counts of this clonotype. The chain uses TRBV28 and TRBJ2-1; 7 bases fit TRBD2. J lost 7 bases, V lost 4 bases, and 13 bases had no gene match. This CDR3 region has 16 residues. CDR1 MDHEN and CDR2 SYDVKM come from the germline V gene. This CDR3 reads CASSSQRGPRGNEQFF. The CDR3 nucleotides are TGTGCCAGCAGTTCCCAGCGGGGTCCTAGAGGTAATGAGCAGTTCTTC.

The CDR3 DNA reads as TGTGCCAGCAGAAACAGGGGGCGCCCGGGCAATGAGCAGTTCTTC. Protein product: CASRNRGRPGNEQFF. This chain connects TRBV6-2 or TRBV6-3 to TRBJ2-1, with TRBD1 matching 9 bases. Germline CDR1 is MNHEY and CDR2 is SVGEGT. J lost 6 bases, V lost 6 bases, and 9 bases had no gene match. The CDR3 extends over 15 amino acids.

This clonotype has at least ten counts. The chain is built from TRBV19 and TRBJ1-1; D is unclear. Germline V gene data show CDR1 as LNHDA and CDR2 as SQIVND (reference sequence). This CDR3 contains 13 residues. V was clipped by 4 bases and J by 3 bases, with 9 bases between them. The CDR3 region is CASSTTSDTEAFF. The CDR3, as DNA: TGTGCCAGTAGTACGACATCCGACACTGAAGCTTTCTTT.

In its sample, this clonotype was seen a few times. The chain combines TRBV3-1 with TRBJ2-5; D possibly corresponds to TRBD2 (6 bases). V lost 0 bases and J 1 base, leaving 9 bases between the germline ends. The V gene's germline CDR1 is LGHDT and CDR2 YNNKEL (reference sequence). The CDR3 is 15 amino acids. The CDR3 region is CASSQDWRGQETQYF. CDR3 DNA: TGTGCCAGCAGCCAAGATTGGAGGGGCCAAGAGACCCAGTACTTC.

This clonotype was detected a few times. The genes are TRBV7-2 and TRBJ1-5; 8 nucleotides align to TRBD1. J lost 4 bases, V lost 5 bases, and 4 bases had no gene match. The germline V gene encodes CDR1 SGHTA and CDR2 FQGNSA. The length of the CDR3 is 14 residues. CDR3 amino acids: CASSLQGGNQPQHF. Written as DNA, the CDR3 is TGTGCCAGCAGCCTACAGGGGGGGAATCAGCCCCAGCATTTT. The entire variable domain, with the rest obtained from reference TRBV7-2 and TRBJ1-5, is as follows: GAGVSQSPSNKVTEKGKDVELRCDPISGHTALYWYRQSLGQGLEFLIYFQGNSAPDKSGLPSDRFSAERTGGSVSTLTIQRTQQEDSAVYLCASSLQGGNQPQHFGDGTRLSIL.

This clonotype appeared a few times. The chain links TRBV20-1 to TRBJ2-5; 11 bases match TRBD2. Germline V gene lookup returns CDR1 DFQATT and CDR2 SNEGSKA (reference sequence). The CDR3 extends over 14 amino acids. Trimming took 1 base from V and 4 from J; bases not matched to a gene: 2. The CDR3 loop reads CSARGGTSGETQYF. Written as DNA, the CDR3 is TGCAGTGCTAGAGGGGGGACTAGCGGAGAGACCCAGTACTTC.

At least ten counts were recorded for this clonotype. CDR3 region: CSVSKGRSYEQYF. The DNA of the CDR3 is TGCAGCGTTTCAAAGGGACGCTCCTACGAGCAGTACTTC. This chain connects TRBV29-1 to TRBJ2-7, with D perhaps assigned TRBD1 or TRBD2 (5 bases each). V was pared by 5 bases and J by 0 bases, with 11 bases between. Germline lookup yields CDR1 SQVTM and CDR2 ANQGSEA. This CDR3 spans 13 amino acids.

There are many counts of this clonotype. The J gene is TRBJ2-3, the V gene TRBV13; 7 bases are a match to TRBD2. The CDR3 spans 15 residues. J lost 6 bases, V lost 5 bases, and 11 bases had no gene match. The germline CDR1 and CDR2 sequences are PRHDT and FYEKMQ (reference sequence). CDR3 residues: CASSKRMTSKDTQYF. The CDR3 nucleotides read TGTGCCAGCAGCAAAAGGATGACTAGCAAGGATACGCAGTATTTT.

This clonotype was recorded a few times. The V call is TRBV11-2, the J call TRBJ2-1, with D unclear. The V gene lost 0 bases and the J gene lost 7 bases, with 1 base spanning the gap. In germline, CDR1 is SGHAT, CDR2 FQNNGV. This CDR3 is 11 amino acids long. CDR3 sequence: CASSLDNEQFF. The CDR3, as DNA: TGTGCCAGCAGCTTAGATAATGAGCAGTTCTTC.

The chain recombines TRBV7-8 with TRBJ2-2; possibly TRBD2 for D (6 bases). Per germline, CDR1 SGHVS and CDR2 FQNEAQ. The CDR3 loop spans 16 amino acids. V lost 1 base and J lost 3, with 12 bases in between. In DNA, the CDR3 is TGTGCCAGCAGCTTAGGGACTAACGAATACACCGGGGAGCTGTTTTTT. This translates into CASSLGTNEYTGELFF.

J is TRBJ2-7 and V is TRBV6-1; TRBD1 matches at 8 bases. Looked up from germline, CDR1 is MNHNS and CDR2 is SASEGT. V gave up 2 bases and J gave up 3 bases; unmatched junction bases: 6. This CDR3 has 15 residues. The CDR3 region is CASSEPGQVHYEQYF. CDR3 nucleotides: TGTGCCAGCAGTGAACCGGGACAGGTGCACTACGAGCAGTACTTC.

The chain uses TRBV28 and TRBJ2-2; TRBD1 matches 7 bases. The V gene end was trimmed by 4 bases and the J gene end by 4 bases; junction bases not matched to a gene: 6. CDR3 length equals 15 residues. The germline V gene encodes CDR1 MDHEN and CDR2 SYDVKM. The CDR3, as DNA: TGTGCCAGCAGTTACCAAGGGGGCATCACCGGGGAGCTGTTTTTT. It translates to CASSYQGGITGELFF.

This chain joins TRBV14 and TRBJ2-1; TRBD2 matches 12 bases. The germline V gene encodes CDR1 SGHDN and CDR2 FVKESK. The J segment lost 0 bases and the V segment lost 0 bases, leaving 6 bases of the junction unmatched. The CDR3 is 19 amino acids. As DNA, the CDR3 is TGTGCCAGCAGCCAAGATTATTCTAGCGGGGGGGCCTCCTACAATGAGCAGTTCTTC. Translated: CASSQDYSSGGASYNEQFF.

This clonotype has a handful of counts. This rearrangement joins TRBV2 to TRBJ1-1; TRBD1 is a possible D gene (5 bases). CDR1 is SNHLY and CDR2 is FYNNEI in the germline V gene. V gave up 1 base and J gave up 3 bases, with 12 bases separating them. The CDR3 is 15 amino acids. CDR3 residues: CASSEVAGLDTEAFF. DNA of the CDR3: TGTGCCAGCAGTGAAGTGGCAGGGCTGGACACTGAAGCTTTCTTT.

The chain is built from TRBV7-6 and TRBJ1-4; 9 positions agree with TRBD1. J was trimmed by 7 bases and V by 8 bases; bases with no gene match: 17. This CDR3 has 17 residues. Germline-derived CDR1 and CDR2 are SGHVS and FNYEAQ. The CDR3 region has the DNA TGTGCCAGCGGAAACACCGGGACAGGGTGGTTCAGTGAAAAACTGTTTTTT. As protein: CASGNTGTGWFSEKLFF.